Each of the 5 T cell receptor beta chains below was sequenced from the same sample in a study of cytotoxic CD8 clonotypes in ibrutinib-treated CLL. TCRdb's copy holds only in-frame clones and misses some; the assay was immunoSEQ multiplex PCR. The sample includes 50,000 to 75,000 clones, roughly 70% seen only once; the top ten take roughly 45%. Specimen: PBMCs, collected after 12 months of ibrutinib treatment. The receptors originated from a human donor with chronic lymphocytic leukemia.

This chain joins TRBV11-2 and TRBJ2-7; 13 positions match TRBD2. The germline V gene has CDR1 SGHAT and CDR2 FQNNGV. This CDR3 is built from 15 residues. V was pared by 6 bases and J by 1 base, with 3 bases of the junction left unmatched. The CDR3, as DNA: TGTGCCAGCAGTTGGACTAGCGGGAGTTCCTACGAGCAGTACTTC. This gives the protein CASSWTSGSSYEQYF.

The chain couples TRBV9 to TRBJ2-7; D uncertain. CDR3 size: 14 residues. V gave up 0 bases and J gave up 1 base, with 8 bases separating them. CDR1 and CDR2 from the germline V gene are SGDLS and YYNGEE. The CDR3 nucleotides are TGTGCCAGCAGCGTAGGAGTCGGTTCCTACGAGCAGTACTTC. It specifies CASSVGVGSYEQYF.

This clone came up once. The chain has TRBV18 and TRBJ1-1; D remains unclear. Germline V lookup: CDR1 KGHSH, CDR2 LQKENI. Trimming shortened V by 4 bases and J by 5 bases, and 8 bases separated the two germline ends. The CDR3 consists of 12 residues. The CDR3 loop reads CASSQMGTEAFF. In nucleotides, the CDR3 is TGTGCCAGCTCACAAATGGGGACTGAAGCTTTCTTT.

The rearrangement links TRBV6-6 to TRBJ1-4; 9 positions agree with TRBD1. The germline CDR1 and CDR2 sequences are MNHNY and SVGAGI (reference sequence). This CDR3 has 16 amino acids. V lost 6 bases to trimming and J lost 7 bases; unmatched junction nucleotides: 12. In nucleotides, the CDR3 is TGTGCCAGCAGCCCCTCTCGGGGACAGGGAGGTGAAAAACTGTTTTTT. Protein: CASSPSRGQGGEKLFF.

The chain couples TRBV28 to TRBJ2-2, with D perhaps matching TRBD1 or TRBD2 (5 bases each). CDR1 MDHEN and CDR2 SYDVKM come from the germline V gene. CDR3 length: 15 residues. Trimming removed 6 bases at V and 1 base at J, with 12 bases between. The CDR3 bases are TGTGCCAGCAGCAGAGGGACGGTGAACACCGGGGAGCTGTTTTTT. This codes for CASSRGTVNTGELFF.